Described below is a single T cell receptor (beta chain) sequence and its context. This sample stems from a study of T cell responses to AZD1222 COVID-19 vaccine. Clones were sequenced by immunoSEQ multiplex PCR, and TCRdb holds only the in-frame ones, with some missing. The sample has 150,000 or so clones, almost 90% seen once. In germline, CDR1 is SGHTA, CDR2 FQGTGA. Trimming pared 0 bases from V and 2 bases from J, leaving 8 bases between. This CDR3 has 16 amino acids. The clonotype comes from an adult in good health. Sequencing was performed on peripheral blood, taken on day 0 of AZD1222 vaccination. The V and J genes are TRBV7-3 and TRBJ2-6; a weak D match, TRBD1 (6 bases). The CDR3 loop reads CASSLTRGAGANVLTF. The CDR3 DNA is TGTGCCAGCAGCTTAACCAGGGGCGCTGGGGCCAACGTCCTGACTTTC.